One and the same sample provided the 26 T cell receptor beta chains below, sequenced in a study of patients and donors after allogeneic stem cell transplantation. TCRdb itself ran the RT-PCR reads through MiXCR, one entry per CDR3 protein. The sample holds roughly 880,000 distinct CDR3 sequences, around 17% seen once. The sequencing sample was made of blood, either unsorted or a sorted T cell fraction (not recorded which). Receptors originate from a human donor who was either an allogeneic HSCT recipient or a stem cell or donor lymphocyte infusion donor (not recorded which). It is not recorded whose cells these are; they may come from a transplant donor.

The chain couples TRBV5-1 to TRBJ2-1; no clear D gene. This CDR3 is 12 amino acids long. Germline lookup yields CDR1 SGHRS and CDR2 YFSETQ. Trimming stripped 0 bases from V and 10 bases from J, with 8 bases between. The CDR3 reads CASSLAVREQFF. The CDR3 DNA is TGCGCCAGCAGCTTGGCCGTCAGGGAGCAGTTCTTC.

This rearrangement joins TRBV12-3 or TRBV12-4 to TRBJ2-7; D call uncertain. CDR3 size: 15 residues. The V end was cut by 3 bases, the J end by 1 base, with 13 bases between. The CDR3 here is CASSFHREGSYEQYF. DNA for the CDR3: TGTGCCAGCAGTTTTCACAGAGAAGGTTCCTACGAGCAGTACTTC.

This clonotype came up a few times. The chain is built from TRBV4-2 and TRBJ2-5; D not resolved. This CDR3 has 14 amino acids. V gave up 0 bases and J gave up 1 base, with 6 bases separating them. Looked up from germline, CDR1 is LGHNA and CDR2 is YNFKEQ. The CDR3 is CASSQDMAQETQYF. The CDR3 bases are TGTGCCAGCAGCCAAGATATGGCCCAAGAGACCCAGTACTTC.

The chain carries TRBV12-3 or TRBV12-4 and TRBJ2-7, with D possibly being TRBD1 (5 bases). This CDR3 is 13 amino acids long. The V end was cut by 3 bases, the J end by 4 bases, with 10 bases between. In DNA form, the CDR3 reads TGTGCCAGCAGTTTGGACATTTTATACGAGCAGTACTTC. Translating it yields CASSLDILYEQYF.

The V call is TRBV18, the J call TRBJ2-3, with 8 bases identical to TRBD1. Unmatched junction bases numbered 10, after V lost 6 bases and J lost 8 bases. The CDR3 covers 14 residues. Germline V gene sequence: CDR1 KGHSH, CDR2 LQKENI. CDR3 sequence reads: CASSPDRGSSTQYF. The CDR3 nucleotides are TGTGCCAGCTCCCCAGACAGGGGTTCCAGTACGCAGTATTTT.

This clonotype was seen ten or more times. The rearrangement joins TRBV12-3 or TRBV12-4 to TRBJ2-5; D is undetermined. The V end was cut by 3 bases, the J end by 4 bases, with 6 bases between. The CDR3 is made up of 12 amino acids. The CDR3 here is CASSLVVETQYF. CDR3 in DNA: TGTGCCAGCAGTTTGGTGGTAGAGACCCAGTACTTC.

The gene calls are TRBV20-1 and TRBJ2-6; the D is unclear. With 3 bases removed from V and 2 bases from J, the gap between germline ends came to 8 bases. The CDR3 runs 14 residues. Germline loops: CDR1 DFQATT, CDR2 SNEGSKA (reference sequence). The CDR3 DNA follows: TGCAGTGCTAGGCGAGGTGCTGGGGCCAACGTCCTGACTTTC. Protein product: CSARRGAGANVLTF.

This clonotype was counted only a few times. This chain links TRBV24-1 with TRBJ2-7; 8 positions match TRBD1. From germline, CDR1 is KGHDR and CDR2 SFDVKD. Germline trimming cut 4 bases from V and 6 bases from J; bases unmatched to any gene: 4. The CDR3 sequence is 13 residues long. CDR3: CATSEGDRGEQYF. Written as DNA, the CDR3 is TGTGCCACCAGTGAGGGCGACAGGGGCGAGCAGTACTTC.

V gene TRBV24-1 combines with J gene TRBJ2-4; 9 bases match TRBD1. J lost 2 bases, V lost 4 bases, and 8 bases had no gene match. This CDR3 has 17 amino acids. Germline V gene lookup returns CDR1 KGHDR and CDR2 SFDVKD. The CDR3 spells CATSESTGTGSKNIQYF. The CDR3 nucleotides are TGTGCCACCAGTGAGTCCACCGGGACAGGGTCCAAAAACATTCAGTACTTC.

This clonotype was picked up a small number of times. V and J are TRBV7-2 and TRBJ2-4, with 8 bases lining up with TRBD1. CDR1 SGHTA and CDR2 FQGNSA come from the germline V gene. The CDR3 extends over 15 amino acids. V trimming: 5 bases; J trimming: 6 bases; junction bases outside the gene matches: 9. The CDR3 loop reads CASSLQGAVPNIQYF. CDR3 coding DNA: TGTGCCAGCAGCCTCCAGGGGGCCGTTCCAAACATTCAGTACTTC. Variable domain in full (rest from reference TRBV7-2 and TRBJ2-4): GAGVSQSPSNKVTEKGKDVELRCDPISGHTALYWYRQSLGQGLEFLIYFQGNSAPDKSGLPSDRFSAERTGGSVSTLTIQRTQQEDSAVYLCASSLQGAVPNIQYFGAGTRLSVL.

This clonotype appeared a few times. The V and J genes are TRBV6-5 and TRBJ2-5, with 9 nucleotides matching TRBD2. With 0 bases clipped from V and 2 bases from J, the junction kept 4 bases outside the gene matches. The germline gives CDR1 MNHEY, CDR2 SVGAGI. This CDR3 contains 16 residues. The CDR3 DNA reads TGTGCCAGCAGTTACTCCCTAGCGGGGACTCAAGAGACCCAGTACTTC. Translating it yields CASSYSLAGTQETQYF.

This clonotype was recorded a few times. This sequence joins TRBV7-3 and TRBJ1-1; possibly TRBD1 for D (6 bases). CDR1 is SGHTA and CDR2 is FQGTGA in the germline V gene. V was shortened by 5 bases and J by 1 base, with 17 bases between the two germline ends. This CDR3 comprises 16 residues. This chain's CDR3 is CASSIGGGAGNTEAFF. Here the CDR3 DNA reads TGTGCCAGCAGCATAGGGGGGGGCGCGGGGAACACTGAAGCTTTCTTT.

The chain has TRBV20-1 and TRBJ2-5, with TRBD2 matching 9 bases. Trimming removed 6 bases from V and 4 bases from J; junction bases left unmatched: 9. This CDR3 contains 14 residues. CDR1 DFQATT and CDR2 SNEGSKA come from the germline V gene (reference sequence). CDR3 region: CSARGSGGRETQYF. The CDR3 region has the DNA TGCAGTGCCCGGGGTAGCGGGGGTCGAGAGACCCAGTACTTC.

The V call is TRBV12-3 or TRBV12-4, the J call TRBJ1-1; TRBD1 agrees at 7 bases. The CDR3 is 14 residues long. Losses at the gene ends were 7 bases for V and 0 bases for J; bases not matched to a gene: 5. The CDR3 DNA reads as TGTGCCAGCAAGGGACAGTTTATGAACACTGAAGCTTTCTTT. Translation gives CASKGQFMNTEAFF.

The chain uses TRBV7-3 and TRBJ2-7; TRBD2 matches at 10 bases. Germline V gene data show CDR1 as SGHTA and CDR2 as FQGTGA. With 0 bases clipped from V and 5 bases from J, the junction kept 10 bases outside the gene matches. The CDR3 extends over 17 amino acids. CDR3 protein: CASSLTVMGLAGDEQYF. As DNA, the CDR3 is TGTGCCAGCAGCTTAACCGTGATGGGGCTAGCGGGGGACGAGCAGTACTTC.

There are many counts of this clonotype. The chain joins TRBV29-1 to TRBJ2-1, with 7 nucleotides matching TRBD2. CDR3 length equals 14 residues. Germline V CDR1 and CDR2: SQVTM, ANQGSEA. The junction had 7 bases not matched to a gene; V was cut back by 4 bases and J by 4 bases. CDR3 amino acids: CSVAGTTGYNEQFF. CDR3 DNA sequence: TGCAGCGTTGCCGGGACTACGGGATACAATGAGCAGTTCTTC.

V is TRBV20-1 and J is TRBJ1-3; D uncertain. Trimming took 2 bases from V and 0 from J, leaving 8 bases between them. This CDR3 spans 14 amino acids. Germline loops: CDR1 DFQATT, CDR2 SNEGSKA (reference sequence). The CDR3 region has the DNA TGCAGTGCTAGACACTCACCCTCTGGAAACACCATATATTTT. Its translation: CSARHSPSGNTIYF.

This chain links TRBV7-3 with TRBJ2-1; 9 nucleotides match TRBD2. V lost 5 bases to trimming and J lost 4 bases; unmatched junction nucleotides: 12. From germline, CDR1 is SGHTA and CDR2 FQGTGA. This CDR3 region has 17 residues. CDR3 residues: CASSARRTAGGYNEQFF. The DNA for the CDR3 is TGTGCCAGCAGCGCCCGGAGGACAGCGGGAGGTTACAATGAGCAGTTCTTC.

This clonotype was seen more than once but under ten times. The rearrangement uses TRBV3-1 and TRBJ2-5; 7 nucleotides match TRBD1. In germline, CDR1 is LGHDT, CDR2 YNNKEL (reference sequence). V was clipped by 1 base and J by 1 base; unmatched bases: 3. This CDR3 has 15 amino acids. CDR3 nucleotides: TGTGCCAGCAGCCAAGTGAGGGGGCCCCAAGAGACCCAGTACTTC. This gives the protein CASSQVRGPQETQYF.

The chain links TRBV5-6 to TRBJ2-5; 7 positions agree with TRBD1. The CDR3 loop spans 13 amino acids. Germline V CDR1 and CDR2: SGHDT, YYEEEE. With V trimmed by 4 bases and J by 6 bases, 6 bases remained unmatched. The CDR3 bases are TGTGCCAGCAGCCTGGGACAGAGAAAGACCCAGTACTTC. It is translated as CASSLGQRKTQYF.

This clonotype was found a few times. The V and J genes are TRBV9 and TRBJ1-3; the D is unclear. V gave up 6 bases and J gave up 8 bases, with 15 bases separating them. Germline V gene lookup returns CDR1 SGDLS and CDR2 YYNGEE. The CDR3 runs to 13 residues. CDR3 nucleotide sequence: TGTGCCAGCACCCACGATCCCGGGGACACCATATATTTT. Translation: CASTHDPGDTIYF.

This chain connects TRBV6-1 to TRBJ2-1; 13 bases fit TRBD2. The CDR3 totals 20 residues. Germline loops: CDR1 MNHNS, CDR2 SASEGT. Trimming took 2 bases from V and 0 from J; bases not matched to a gene: 10. The CDR3 DNA reads TGTGCCAGCAGTGAATCTCGGACTAGCGGGAGACTAAGCTCCTACAATGAGCAGTTCTTC. The encoded protein is CASSESRTSGRLSSYNEQFF.

The V gene is TRBV27, the J gene TRBJ2-7; D is possibly TRBD2 (6 bases). V was shortened by 6 bases and J by 0 bases, with 21 bases between the two germline ends. Germline V CDR1 and CDR2: MNHEY, SMNVEV (reference sequence). CDR3 length: 17 amino acids. In nucleotides, the CDR3 is TGTGCCAGCAGGCACCTGGGGCGGGGAAGCGCCTCCTACGAGCAGTACTTC. It yields the protein CASRHLGRGSASYEQYF.

This clonotype was observed a handful of times. The chain couples TRBV5-1 to TRBJ1-1; D gene ambiguous. The V end was cut by 4 bases, the J end by 2 bases, with 9 bases between. CDR3 length: 13 amino acids. The germline CDR1 and CDR2 sequences are SGHRS and YFSETQ. The chain's CDR3 is CASSDRSNTEAFF. The DNA of the CDR3 is TGCGCCAGCAGCGACCGAAGTAACACTGAAGCTTTCTTT.

The chain joins TRBV5-1 to TRBJ2-1; D is perhaps TRBD2 (6 bases). Germline V gene sequence: CDR1 SGHRS, CDR2 YFSETQ. Trimming took 5 bases from V and 5 from J, leaving 20 bases between them. This CDR3 has 16 residues. The CDR3 protein is CASRARRVAADNEQFF. Here the CDR3 DNA reads TGCGCCAGCAGAGCCCGGCGGGTAGCGGCCGACAATGAGCAGTTCTTC.

The rearrangement joins TRBV4-1 to TRBJ2-7; TRBD1 matches at 9 bases. CDR3 length: 15 residues. The V gene end was trimmed by 1 base and the J gene end by 2 bases; junction bases not matched to a gene: 3. Germline V gives CDR1 MGHRA, CDR2 YSYEKL. DNA for the CDR3: TGCGCCAGCAGCCAAGGACAGGGGGTTCCCTACGAGCAGTACTTC. Protein: CASSQGQGVPYEQYF.